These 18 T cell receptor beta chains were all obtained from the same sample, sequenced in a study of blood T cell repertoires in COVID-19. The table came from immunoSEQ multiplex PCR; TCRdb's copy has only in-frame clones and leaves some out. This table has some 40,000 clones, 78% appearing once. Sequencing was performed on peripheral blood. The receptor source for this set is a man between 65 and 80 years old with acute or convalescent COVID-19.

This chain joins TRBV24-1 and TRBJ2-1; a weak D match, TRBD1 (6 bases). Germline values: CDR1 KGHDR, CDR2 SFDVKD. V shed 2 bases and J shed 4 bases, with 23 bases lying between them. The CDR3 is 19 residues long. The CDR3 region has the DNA TGTGCCACCAGTGATTCCACAGGGTGGGGTCCCTTGACTTACAATGAGCAGTTCTTC. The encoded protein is CATSDSTGWGPLTYNEQFF.

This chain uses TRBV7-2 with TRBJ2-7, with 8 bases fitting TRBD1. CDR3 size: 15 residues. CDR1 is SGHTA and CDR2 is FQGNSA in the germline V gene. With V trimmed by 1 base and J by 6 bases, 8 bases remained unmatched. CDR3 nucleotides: TGTGCCAGCAGCTTAGTGAGTCAGGGGGCCTCCGAGCAGTACTTC. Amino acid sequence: CASSLVSQGASEQYF.

CDR3 bases: TGTGCCAGTAGTATAGATTTTCGGGGATCTTCCTCCTACAATGAGCAGTTCTTC. Protein product: CASSIDFRGSSSYNEQFF. The V gene is TRBV19, the J gene TRBJ2-1; possibly TRBD2 for D (5 bases). The CDR3 consists of 18 residues. Germline assignment: CDR1 LNHDA and CDR2 SQIVND (reference sequence). The germline V and J ends were trimmed by 0 bases and 0 bases, with 15 bases remaining between them.

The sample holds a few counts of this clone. CDR3 residues: CASSVAFGSTYEQYF. CDR3 DNA sequence: TGTGCCAGCAGCGTAGCCTTCGGTTCCACCTACGAGCAGTACTTC. V and J are TRBV9 and TRBJ2-7, with unresolved D. Germline CDR1 reads SGDLS; CDR2 reads YYNGEE. Between the trimmed V and J ends, which lost 0 bases and 2 bases, there was a span of 12 bases. The CDR3 spans 15 residues.

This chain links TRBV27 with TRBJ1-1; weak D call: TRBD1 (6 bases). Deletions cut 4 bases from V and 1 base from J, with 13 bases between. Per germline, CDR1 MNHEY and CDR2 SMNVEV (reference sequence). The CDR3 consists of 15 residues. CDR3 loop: CASSSESTGNTEAFF. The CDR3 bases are TGTGCCAGCAGTTCTGAGTCGACAGGGAACACTGAAGCTTTCTTT.

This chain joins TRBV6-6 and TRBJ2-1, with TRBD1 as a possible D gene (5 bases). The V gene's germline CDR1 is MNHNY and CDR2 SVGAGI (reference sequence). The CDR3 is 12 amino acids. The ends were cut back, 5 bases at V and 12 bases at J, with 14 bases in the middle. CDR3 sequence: CASSMEQQGQFF. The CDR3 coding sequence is TGTGCCAGCAGTATGGAGCAGCAGGGGCAGTTCTTC.

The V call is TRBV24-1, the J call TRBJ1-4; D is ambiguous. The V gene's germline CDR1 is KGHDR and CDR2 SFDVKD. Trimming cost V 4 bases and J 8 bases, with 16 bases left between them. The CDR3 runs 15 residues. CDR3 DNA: TGTGCCACCAGTGAGGCTGACCCGGGCGGGGAAAAACTGTTTTTT. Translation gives CATSEADPGGEKLFF.

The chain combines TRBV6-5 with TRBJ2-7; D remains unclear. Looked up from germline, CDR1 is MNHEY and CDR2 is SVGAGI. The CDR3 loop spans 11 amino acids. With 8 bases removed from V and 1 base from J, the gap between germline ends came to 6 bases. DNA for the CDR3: TGTGCCAGCCACACGTCCTACGAGCAGTACTTC. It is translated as CASHTSYEQYF.

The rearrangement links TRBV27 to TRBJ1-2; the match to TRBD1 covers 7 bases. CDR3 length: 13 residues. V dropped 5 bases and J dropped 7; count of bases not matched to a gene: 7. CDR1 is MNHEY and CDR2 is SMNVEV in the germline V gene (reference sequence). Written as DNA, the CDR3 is TGTGCCAGCAGTCCCCGACAGGGACCTGGCTACACCTTC. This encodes CASSPRQGPGYTF.

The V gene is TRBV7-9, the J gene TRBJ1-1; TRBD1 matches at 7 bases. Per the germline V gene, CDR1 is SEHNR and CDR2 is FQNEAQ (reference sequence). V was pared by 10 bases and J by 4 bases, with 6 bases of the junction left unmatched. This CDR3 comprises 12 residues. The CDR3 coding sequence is TGTGCCATGGCAGGGGGTTTCACTGAAGCTTTCTTT. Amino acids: CAMAGGFTEAFF.

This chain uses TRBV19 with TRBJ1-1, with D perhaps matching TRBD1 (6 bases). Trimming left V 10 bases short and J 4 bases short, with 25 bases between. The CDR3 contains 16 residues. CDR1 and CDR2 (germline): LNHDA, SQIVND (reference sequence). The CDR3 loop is CATDRGREGIGTEAFF. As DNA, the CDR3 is TGTGCCACGGACAGAGGGAGGGAGGGGATTGGCACTGAAGCTTTCTTT.

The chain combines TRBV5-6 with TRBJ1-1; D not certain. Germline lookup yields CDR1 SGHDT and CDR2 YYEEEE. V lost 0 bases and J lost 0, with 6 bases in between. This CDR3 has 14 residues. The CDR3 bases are TGTGCCAGCAGCTTGGAAACGGTGAACACTGAAGCTTTCTTT. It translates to CASSLETVNTEAFF.

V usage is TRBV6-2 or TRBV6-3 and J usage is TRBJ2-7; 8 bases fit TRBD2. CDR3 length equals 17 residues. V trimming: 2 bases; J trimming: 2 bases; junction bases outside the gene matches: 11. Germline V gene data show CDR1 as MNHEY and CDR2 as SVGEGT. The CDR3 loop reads CASSYLLIGRATYEQYF. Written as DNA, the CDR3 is TGTGCCAGCAGTTACCTACTCATCGGGAGGGCCACCTACGAGCAGTACTTC.

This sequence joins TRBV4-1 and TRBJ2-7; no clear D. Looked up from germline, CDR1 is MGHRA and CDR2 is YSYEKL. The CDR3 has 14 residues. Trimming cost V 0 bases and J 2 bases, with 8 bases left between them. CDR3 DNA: TGCGCCAGCAGCCAAGAAGACACCACCTACGAGCAGTACTTC. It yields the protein CASSQEDTTYEQYF.

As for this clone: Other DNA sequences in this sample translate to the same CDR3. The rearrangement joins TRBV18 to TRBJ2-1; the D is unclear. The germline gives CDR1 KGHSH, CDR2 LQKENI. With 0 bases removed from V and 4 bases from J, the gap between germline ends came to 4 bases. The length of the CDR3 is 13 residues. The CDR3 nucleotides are TGTGCCAGCTCACCACCGTCTTACAATGAGCAGTTCTTC. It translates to CASSPPSYNEQFF. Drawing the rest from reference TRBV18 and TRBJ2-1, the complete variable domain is NAGVMQNPRHLVRRRGQEARLRCSPMKGHSHVYWYRQLPEEGLKFMVYLQKENIIDESGMPKERFSAEFPKEGPSILRIQQVVRGDSAAYFCASSPPSYNEQFFGPGTRLTVL.

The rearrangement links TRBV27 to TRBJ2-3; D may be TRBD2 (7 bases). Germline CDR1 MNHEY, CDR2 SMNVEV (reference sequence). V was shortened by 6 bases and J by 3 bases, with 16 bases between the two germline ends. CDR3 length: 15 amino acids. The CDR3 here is CASSRRGGTTDTQYF. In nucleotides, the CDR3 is TGTGCCAGCAGCAGGAGGGGGGGCACGACAGATACGCAGTATTTT.

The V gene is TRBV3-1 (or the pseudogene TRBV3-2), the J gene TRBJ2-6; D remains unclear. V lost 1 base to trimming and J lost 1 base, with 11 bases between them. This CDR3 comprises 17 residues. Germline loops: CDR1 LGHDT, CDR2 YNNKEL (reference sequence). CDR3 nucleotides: TGTGCCAGCAGCCAAGGGGCGCTACAATCTGGGGCCAACGTCCTGACTTTC. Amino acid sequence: CASSQGALQSGANVLTF.

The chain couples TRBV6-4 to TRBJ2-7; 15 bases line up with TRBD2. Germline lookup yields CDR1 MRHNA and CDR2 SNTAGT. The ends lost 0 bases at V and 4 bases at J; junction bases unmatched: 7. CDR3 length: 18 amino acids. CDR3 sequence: CASSDSRTSGRAEYEQYF. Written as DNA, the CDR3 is TGTGCCAGCAGTGACTCAAGGACTAGCGGGAGGGCAGAGTACGAGCAGTACTTC.